Included here is one T cell receptor (beta chain) sequence, with context. Its target is not known. Treatment described: oral pan-JAK inhibitor, 5-10 mg twice daily. Extraction of RNA preceded its reverse transcription into cDNA, which served as the sequencing template. Profiling relied on immunoSEQ multiplex PCR, and the TCRdb table lists in-frame clones only, not all of them. The table records more than 200,000 clones, approximately 70% of them present only once. The sample comes from a study of CD8+ T cells in alopecia areata. Study-wide findings and caveats: Scalp sequencing also captures normal skin's resident alphabeta T cells. Especially in alopecia totalis/universalis, lesional scalp showed greater clonality than normal scalp did. Significant decreases in scalp clonality and expanded CD8+ clones followed tofacitinib treatment.

CDR1 and CDR2 from the germline V gene are MNHEY and SMNVEV (reference sequence). V was shortened by 6 bases and J by 5 bases, with 16 bases between the two germline ends. CDR3 size: 14 residues. This clonotype was obtained from a human donor with alopecia areata. The chain couples TRBV27 to TRBJ2-5; D call uncertain. Sequencing used CD4+ T cells sorted from blood, obtained at approximately week 42, from a patient treated with tofacitinib. CDR3 bases: TGTGCCAGCAGCCCCATAAGTGGGCTGGAGACCCAGTACTTC. Protein product: CASSPISGLETQYF.